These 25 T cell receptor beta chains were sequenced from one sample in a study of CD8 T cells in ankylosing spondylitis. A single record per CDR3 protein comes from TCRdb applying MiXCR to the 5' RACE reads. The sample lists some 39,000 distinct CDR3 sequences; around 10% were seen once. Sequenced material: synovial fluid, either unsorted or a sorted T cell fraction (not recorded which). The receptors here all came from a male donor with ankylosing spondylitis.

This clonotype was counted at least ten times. The CDR3 reads CASIQRTGELFF. The CDR3 DNA is TGTGCCAGCATCCAGAGAACCGGGGAGCTGTTTTTT. The chain uses TRBV12-3 or TRBV12-4 and TRBJ2-2; D is ambiguous. The CDR3 covers 12 residues. V lost 7 bases to trimming and J lost 5 bases, with 8 bases between them.

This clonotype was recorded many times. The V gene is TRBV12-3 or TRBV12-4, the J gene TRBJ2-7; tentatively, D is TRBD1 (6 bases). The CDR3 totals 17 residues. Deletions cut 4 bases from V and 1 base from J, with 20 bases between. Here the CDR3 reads CASSSLVQGGPSYEQYF. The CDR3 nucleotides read TGTGCCAGCAGTTCATTGGTACAGGGTGGACCATCCTACGAGCAGTACTTC.

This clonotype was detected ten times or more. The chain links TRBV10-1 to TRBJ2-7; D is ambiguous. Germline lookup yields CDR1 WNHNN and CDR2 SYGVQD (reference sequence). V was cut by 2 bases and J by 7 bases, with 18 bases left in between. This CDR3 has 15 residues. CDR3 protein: CASSEAWDTVGEQYF. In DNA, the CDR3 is TGCGCCAGCAGTGAGGCTTGGGATACGGTCGGGGAGCAGTACTTC.

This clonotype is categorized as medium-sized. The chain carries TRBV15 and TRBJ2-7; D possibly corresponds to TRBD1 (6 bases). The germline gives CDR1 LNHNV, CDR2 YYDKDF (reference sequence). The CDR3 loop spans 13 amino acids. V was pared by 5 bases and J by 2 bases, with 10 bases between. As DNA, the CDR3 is TGTGCCACCAGCGGCTGGGACACCTACGAGCAGTACTTC. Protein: CATSGWDTYEQYF. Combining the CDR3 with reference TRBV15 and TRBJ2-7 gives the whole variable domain DAMVIQNPRYQVTQFGKPVTLSCSQTLNHNVMYWYQQKSSQAPKLLFHYYDKDFNNEADTPDNFQSRRPNTSFCFLDIRSPGLGDTAMYLCATSGWDTYEQYFGPGTRLTVT.

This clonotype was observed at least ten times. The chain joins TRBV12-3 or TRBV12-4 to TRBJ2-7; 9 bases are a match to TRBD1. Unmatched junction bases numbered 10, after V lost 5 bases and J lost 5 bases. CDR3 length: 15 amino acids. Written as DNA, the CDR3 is TGTGCCAGCAGTGGTAGGCGGGACAGGGTCCACGAGCAGTACTTC. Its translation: CASSGRRDRVHEQYF.

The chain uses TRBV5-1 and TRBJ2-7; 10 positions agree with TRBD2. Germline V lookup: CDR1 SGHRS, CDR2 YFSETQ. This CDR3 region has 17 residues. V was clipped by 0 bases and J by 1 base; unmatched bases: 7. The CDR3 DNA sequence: TGCGCCAGCAGCTTGGTCCCGTGGACTAGCGGATCCTACGAGCAGTACTTC. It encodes CASSLVPWTSGSYEQYF.

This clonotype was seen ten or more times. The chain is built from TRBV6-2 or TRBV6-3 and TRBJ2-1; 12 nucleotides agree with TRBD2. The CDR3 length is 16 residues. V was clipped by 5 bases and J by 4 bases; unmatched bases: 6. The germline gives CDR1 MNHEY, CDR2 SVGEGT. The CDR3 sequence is CASSDGLAGSYNEQFF. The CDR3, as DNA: TGTGCCAGCAGTGATGGACTAGCGGGATCTTACAATGAGCAGTTCTTC.

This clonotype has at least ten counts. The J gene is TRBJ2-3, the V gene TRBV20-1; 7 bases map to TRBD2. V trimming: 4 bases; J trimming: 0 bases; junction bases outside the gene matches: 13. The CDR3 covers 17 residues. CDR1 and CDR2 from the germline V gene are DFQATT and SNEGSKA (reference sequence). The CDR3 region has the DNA TGCAGTGCTACTATCGAGACTAGCAGTTTAAGCACAGATACGCAGTATTTT. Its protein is CSATIETSSLSTDTQYF.

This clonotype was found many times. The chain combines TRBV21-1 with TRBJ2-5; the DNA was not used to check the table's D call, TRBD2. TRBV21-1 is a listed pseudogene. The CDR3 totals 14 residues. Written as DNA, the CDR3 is TGTGCCAGCAGCCCGCGGGAGGACTTACGGACCCAGTACTTC. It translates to CASSPREDLRTQYF.

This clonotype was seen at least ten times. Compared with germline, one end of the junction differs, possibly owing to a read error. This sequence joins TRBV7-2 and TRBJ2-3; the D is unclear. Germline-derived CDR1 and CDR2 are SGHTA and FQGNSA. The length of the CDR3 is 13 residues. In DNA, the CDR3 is TGTGCCAGCAGCCTGACATTCACAGATACGCAGAATTTT. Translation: CASSLTFTDTQNF.

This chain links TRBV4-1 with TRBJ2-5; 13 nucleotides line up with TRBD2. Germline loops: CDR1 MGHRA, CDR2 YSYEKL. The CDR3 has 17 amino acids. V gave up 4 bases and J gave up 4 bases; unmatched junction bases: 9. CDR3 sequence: CASSPGLAGVPVETQYF. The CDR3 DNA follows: TGCGCCAGCAGCCCCGGACTAGCGGGAGTCCCAGTAGAGACCCAGTACTTC.

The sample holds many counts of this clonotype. The CDR3 reads CSVVLETQYF. The CDR3 nucleotides read TGCAGCGTTGTCCTAGAGACCCAGTACTTC. The chain has TRBV29-1 and TRBJ2-5, with D unresolved. This CDR3 comprises 10 residues. V was trimmed by 4 bases and J by 4 bases, leaving 4 bases between them. Germline assignment: CDR1 SQVTM and CDR2 ANQGSEA.

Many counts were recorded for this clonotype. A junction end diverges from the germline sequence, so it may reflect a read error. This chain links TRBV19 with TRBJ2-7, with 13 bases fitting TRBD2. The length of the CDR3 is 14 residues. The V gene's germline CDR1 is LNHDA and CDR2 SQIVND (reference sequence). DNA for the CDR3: TGTGCCAGTAACGAACCGGGACTAGCGGGATCCTGGGAGTTC. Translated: CASNEPGLAGSWEF.

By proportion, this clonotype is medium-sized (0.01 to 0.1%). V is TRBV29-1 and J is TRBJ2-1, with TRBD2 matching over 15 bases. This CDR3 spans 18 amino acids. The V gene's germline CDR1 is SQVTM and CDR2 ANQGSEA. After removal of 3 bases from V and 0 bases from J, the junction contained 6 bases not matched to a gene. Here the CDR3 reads CSVDGTSGRKSSYNEQFF. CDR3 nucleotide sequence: TGCAGCGTTGATGGGACTAGCGGGAGGAAATCCTCCTACAATGAGCAGTTCTTC.

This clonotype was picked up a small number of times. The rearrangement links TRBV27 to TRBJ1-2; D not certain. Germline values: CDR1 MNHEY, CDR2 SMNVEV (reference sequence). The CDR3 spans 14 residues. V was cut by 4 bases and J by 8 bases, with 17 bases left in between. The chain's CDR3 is CASSSSTRSRGYTF. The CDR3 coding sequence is TGTGCCAGCAGTTCCTCGACGCGTTCGAGAGGCTACACCTTC.

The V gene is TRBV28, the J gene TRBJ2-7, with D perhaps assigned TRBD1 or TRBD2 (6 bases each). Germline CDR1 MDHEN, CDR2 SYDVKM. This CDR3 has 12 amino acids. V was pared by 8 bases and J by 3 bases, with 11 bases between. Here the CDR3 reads CASGGPLYEQYF. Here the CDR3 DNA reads TGTGCCAGCGGGGGGCCTCTCTACGAGCAGTACTTC.

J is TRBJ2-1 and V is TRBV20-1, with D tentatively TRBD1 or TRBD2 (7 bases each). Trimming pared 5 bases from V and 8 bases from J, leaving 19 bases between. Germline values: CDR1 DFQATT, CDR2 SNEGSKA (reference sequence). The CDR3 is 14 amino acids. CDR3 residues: CSAEGAGAGDEQFF. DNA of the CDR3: TGCAGTGCTGAGGGGGCGGGAGCAGGCGATGAGCAGTTCTTC.

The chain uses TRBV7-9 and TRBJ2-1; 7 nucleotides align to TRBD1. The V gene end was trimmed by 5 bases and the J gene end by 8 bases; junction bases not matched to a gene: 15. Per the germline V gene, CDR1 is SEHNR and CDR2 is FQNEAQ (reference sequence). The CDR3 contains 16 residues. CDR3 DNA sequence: TGTGCCAGCAGCCCCAAGTACAGACAGGGCCAGCATGAGCAGTTCTTC. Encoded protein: CASSPKYRQGQHEQFF.

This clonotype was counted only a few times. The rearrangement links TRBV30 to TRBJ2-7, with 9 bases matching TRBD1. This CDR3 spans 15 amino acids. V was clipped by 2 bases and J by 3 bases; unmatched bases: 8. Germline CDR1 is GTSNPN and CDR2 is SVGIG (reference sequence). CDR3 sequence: CAWSPGQGMVYEQYF. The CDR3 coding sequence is TGTGCCTGGAGTCCGGGACAGGGAATGGTCTACGAGCAGTACTTC.

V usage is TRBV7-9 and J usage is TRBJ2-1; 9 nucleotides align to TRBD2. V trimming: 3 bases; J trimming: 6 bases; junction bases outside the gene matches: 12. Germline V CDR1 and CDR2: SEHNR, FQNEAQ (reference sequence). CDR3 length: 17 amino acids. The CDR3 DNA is TGTGCCAGCAGCTTTCCTTTTGCGGGAGGGCCCGGCAATGAGCAGTTCTTC. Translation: CASSFPFAGGPGNEQFF.

CDR3 DNA sequence: TGTGCCACCAGCAGTGGGGTGACTAGCGGGACCCACCCGTTCTTC. Amino acids: CATSSGVTSGTHPFF. V gene TRBV15 combines with J gene TRBJ2-1, with 11 nucleotides matching TRBD2. The CDR3 has 15 residues. Germline V gives CDR1 LNHNV, CDR2 YYDKDF (reference sequence). V lost 3 bases and J lost 15; bases outside the gene matches: 13.

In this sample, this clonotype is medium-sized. Here the CDR3 DNA reads TGCAGTGCGGGGGGGACTAGCGGGAGTTGGGACTACAATGAGCAGTTCTTC. It encodes CSAGGTSGSWDYNEQFF. J is TRBJ2-1 and V is TRBV20-1; 14 nucleotides line up with TRBD2. The length of the CDR3 is 17 residues. The trim removed 6 bases at V and 3 bases at J, leaving 10 bases unmatched. Per the germline V gene, CDR1 is DFQATT and CDR2 is SNEGSKA (reference sequence).

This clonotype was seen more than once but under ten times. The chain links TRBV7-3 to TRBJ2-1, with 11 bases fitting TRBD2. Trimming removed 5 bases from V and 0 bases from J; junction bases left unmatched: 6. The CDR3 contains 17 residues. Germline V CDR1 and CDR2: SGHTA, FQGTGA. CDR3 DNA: TGTGCCAGCAGCCAGGGACTAGCGGATAGCTCCTACAATGAGCAGTTCTTC. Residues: CASSQGLADSSYNEQFF.

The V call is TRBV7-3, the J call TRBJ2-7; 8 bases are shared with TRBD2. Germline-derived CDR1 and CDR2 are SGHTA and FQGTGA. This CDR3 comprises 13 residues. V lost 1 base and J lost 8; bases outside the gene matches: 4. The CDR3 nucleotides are TGTGCCAGCAGCTTAAGCGGCGGGGGGAAGCAGTACTTC. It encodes CASSLSGGGKQYF.

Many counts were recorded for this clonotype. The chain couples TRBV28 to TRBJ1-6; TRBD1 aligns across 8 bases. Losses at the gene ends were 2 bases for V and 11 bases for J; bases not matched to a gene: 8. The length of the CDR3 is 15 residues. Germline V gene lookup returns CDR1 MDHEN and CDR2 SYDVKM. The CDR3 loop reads CASSLGTGLSTPLHF. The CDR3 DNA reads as TGTGCCAGCAGTTTAGGGACAGGACTCTCGACACCCCTCCACTTT.